These T cell receptor beta chains were read from a single sample in a study of blood T cells in healthy people across ages. TCRdb independently ran MiXCR on the 5' RACE reads; one entry per CDR3 protein. In the table there are 890,000 or so distinct CDR3 sequences, around 62% of which are singletons. The specimen sequenced was blood. The receptors come from a man between 25 and 39 years old in good health. Each CDR3 is given with its conserved first and last residue. A D gene is named only where the DNA matches it firmly. The size entry is marked missing in some rows and otherwise reads once, few, many or a size class.

CDR3 DNA: TGCAGTGCTAGAAAGACAGGGACAACTAATGAAAAACTGTTTTTT
CDR3 protein: CSARKTGTTNEKLFF
V gene: TRBV20-1
clone size: -
J gene: TRBJ1-4
D gene: TRBD1

CDR3 DNA: TGCAGCGTTGTGAACAGCGGGGGTGGCGAGCAGTACTTC
CDR3 protein: CSVVNSGGGEQYF
V gene: TRBV29-1
clone size: -
J gene: TRBJ2-7
D gene: TRBD2

CDR3 DNA: TGCAGTGCTAGAGATCTAGACAGGGCCTTAGATCAGCCCCAGCATTTT
CDR3 protein: CSARDLDRALDQPQHF
V gene: TRBV20-1
clone size: -
J gene: TRBJ1-5
D gene: TRBD1

CDR3 DNA: TGCAGCGTTGAGAAGGGTACAGATACGCAGTATTTT
CDR3 protein: CSVEKGTDTQYF
V gene: TRBV29-1
clone size: few
J gene: TRBJ2-3
D gene: -

CDR3 DNA: TGCAGCGTTGAAGGGGGAGAGTATAACGAGCAGTACTTC
CDR3 protein: CSVEGGEYNEQYF
V gene: TRBV29-1
clone size: -
J gene: TRBJ2-7
D gene: -

CDR3 DNA: TGTGCCAGCGAGTCCTCTGGGGCTGATAGCTCCTACGAGCAGTACTTC
CDR3 protein: CASESSGADSSYEQYF
V gene: TRBV7-8
clone size: once
J gene: TRBJ2-7
D gene: -

CDR3 DNA: TGTGCCAGCAGCTTAGGGGGGACTATGGCCTACGAGCAGTACTTC
CDR3 protein: CASSLGGTMAYEQYF
V gene: TRBV7-6
clone size: once
J gene: TRBJ2-7
D gene: TRBD2

CDR3 DNA: TGCAGTGCTGCACGAAGGACTAGCGCCTCGGAGACCCAGTACTTC
CDR3 protein: CSAARRTSASETQYF
V gene: TRBV20-1
clone size: -
J gene: TRBJ2-5
D gene: TRBD2

CDR3 DNA: TGTGCCAGCAGCTCTAGCGGGGGGGCGCCCAATGAGCAGTTCTTC
CDR3 protein: CASSSSGGAPNEQFF
V gene: TRBV7-2
clone size: -
J gene: TRBJ2-1
D gene: TRBD2

CDR3 DNA: TGTGCCAGCAGTTTGTTCGGGTCACCCCTCCACTTT
CDR3 protein: CASSLFGSPLHF
V gene: TRBV12-3/TRBV12-4
clone size: few
J gene: TRBJ1-6
D gene: -

CDR3 DNA: TGCGCCAGCAGCCGGACGACAGCGGGGGGTGAGACCCAGTACTTC
CDR3 protein: CASSRTTAGGETQYF
V gene: TRBV5-1
clone size: -
J gene: TRBJ2-5
D gene: TRBD2

CDR3 DNA: TGTGCCAGCAGACTAACTAGCGGGGGGTACAATGAGCAGTTCTTC
CDR3 protein: CASRLTSGGYNEQFF
V gene: TRBV27
clone size: -
J gene: TRBJ2-1
D gene: TRBD2

CDR3 DNA: TGTGCCAGCAGCTTGGGACTAGATGAGAGAGAGACCCAGTACTTC
CDR3 protein: CASSLGLDERETQYF
V gene: TRBV5-5
clone size: -
J gene: TRBJ2-5
D gene: -

CDR3 DNA: TGTGCCAGCAGTTACAGGGGCGGGGAGACCCAGTACTTC
CDR3 protein: CASSYRGGETQYF
V gene: TRBV25-1
clone size: few
J gene: TRBJ2-5
D gene: TRBD1

CDR3 DNA: TGCAGCGCCGGGGACAGGGGCAGTGGTAGCAATCAGCCCCAGCATTTT
CDR3 protein: CSAGDRGSGSNQPQHF
V gene: TRBV29-1
clone size: -
J gene: TRBJ1-5
D gene: TRBD1

CDR3 DNA: TGCAGCGGCTCTGGTCAGCCGGGGGGAAATGAGCAGTTCTTC
CDR3 protein: CSGSGQPGGNEQFF
V gene: TRBV29-1
clone size: -
J gene: TRBJ2-1
D gene: TRBD2

CDR3 DNA: TGCGCCAGCAGCCGAAGCGGGGCCCCCTATGGCTACACCTTC
CDR3 protein: CASSRSGAPYGYTF
V gene: TRBV4-3
clone size: -
J gene: TRBJ1-2
D gene: -

CDR3 DNA: TGTGCCAGCAGCCCTCCGGGACAGGTATCGAATACGCAGTATTTT
CDR3 protein: CASSPPGQVSNTQYF
V gene: TRBV6-6
clone size: -
J gene: TRBJ2-3
D gene: TRBD1

CDR3 DNA: TGCAGTGCGCCCACTAGCGGGAGGGCCGGTGAGACCCAGTACTTC
CDR3 protein: CSAPTSGRAGETQYF
V gene: TRBV20-1
clone size: -
J gene: TRBJ2-5
D gene: TRBD2

CDR3 DNA: TGTGCCAGCAGCTCTGGAGGGGGGTTTTCCTACGAGCAGTACTTC
CDR3 protein: CASSSGGGFSYEQYF
V gene: TRBV9
clone size: -
J gene: TRBJ2-7
D gene: -

CDR3 DNA: TGTGCCAGCTCGGCGACAGGGATCTACGAGCAGTACTTC
CDR3 protein: CASSATGIYEQYF
V gene: TRBV28
clone size: -
J gene: TRBJ2-7
D gene: TRBD1

CDR3 DNA: TGTGCCAGCAGTGGCCGCATGGGGACAATGGACGAGCAGTACTTC
CDR3 protein: CASSGRMGTMDEQYF
V gene: TRBV28
clone size: once
J gene: TRBJ2-7
D gene: -

CDR3 DNA: TGTGCCACCAGCAGGGAAGCCGGACAGCCGGCCTATGGCTACACCTTC
CDR3 protein: CATSREAGQPAYGYTF
V gene: TRBV15
clone size: once
J gene: TRBJ1-2
D gene: -

CDR3 DNA: TGTGCCAGCACCCAACCCGGGGTGAACGAGCAGTACTTC
CDR3 protein: CASTQPGVNEQYF
V gene: TRBV6-5
clone size: -
J gene: TRBJ2-7
D gene: -

CDR3 DNA: TGCAGTGCAAGTGACCCGGGTCCACACGAAGAGCAGTTCTTC
CDR3 protein: CSASDPGPHEEQFF
V gene: TRBV20-1
clone size: -
J gene: TRBJ2-1
D gene: -

CDR3 DNA: TGCAGTGCTACTTGGGGGCACGAGCAGTACTTC
CDR3 protein: CSATWGHEQYF
V gene: TRBV20-1
clone size: -
J gene: TRBJ2-7
D gene: -

CDR3 DNA: TGTGCCAGTTGGGGGCCGGGACAGGGCTACGAGCAGTACTTC
CDR3 protein: CASWGPGQGYEQYF
V gene: TRBV27
clone size: -
J gene: TRBJ2-7
D gene: TRBD1

CDR3 DNA: TGTGCCAGCAGTTTACCCACTAGCGGGGGTGTATTAGCTACGCAGTATTTT
CDR3 protein: CASSLPTSGGVLATQYF
V gene: TRBV28
clone size: -
J gene: TRBJ2-3
D gene: TRBD2

CDR3 DNA: TGCGCCAGCAGCCAAGACTTCGCAGGCGCATCCTCACCCCTCCACTTT
CDR3 protein: CASSQDFAGASSPLHF
V gene: TRBV4-3
clone size: -
J gene: TRBJ1-6
D gene: -

CDR3 DNA: TGCAGTGCTAGGGCTGGGGCGGAGACCCAGTACTTC
CDR3 protein: CSARAGAETQYF
V gene: TRBV20-1
clone size: few
J gene: TRBJ2-5
D gene: -

CDR3 DNA: TGTACCAGTAGTACAGTCTCCTACAATGAGCAGTTCTTC
CDR3 protein: CTSSTVSYNEQFF
V gene: TRBV28
clone size: -
J gene: TRBJ2-1
D gene: -

CDR3 DNA: TGCAGTGCTCCCTGGGCAGGGGGACCCAGTTACAGCTCCTATAATTCACCCCTCCACTTT
CDR3 protein: CSAPWAGGPSYSSYNSPLHF
V gene: TRBV20-1
clone size: -
J gene: TRBJ1-6
D gene: TRBD1

CDR3 DNA: TGTGCCAGCAGCCCGATGCTAGAGACAGGGATCTATGGCTACACCTTC
CDR3 protein: CASSPMLETGIYGYTF
V gene: TRBV9
clone size: -
J gene: TRBJ1-2
D gene: TRBD1

CDR3 DNA: TGTGCCAGCAGCGGGGACACCTCCTACAATGAGCAGTTCTTC
CDR3 protein: CASSGDTSYNEQFF
V gene: TRBV9
clone size: -
J gene: TRBJ2-1
D gene: -

CDR3 DNA: TGTGCCAGCAGCTTAGACGAGCGGGGCGGGTCGGAGACCCAGTACTTC
CDR3 protein: CASSLDERGGSETQYF
V gene: TRBV11-2
clone size: -
J gene: TRBJ2-5
D gene: TRBD2

CDR3 DNA: TGTGCCAGCAGTGAGTTCTTACAGCACACTCTGGACGAGCAGTACTTC
CDR3 protein: CASSEFLQHTLDEQYF
V gene: TRBV6-1
clone size: -
J gene: TRBJ2-7
D gene: -

CDR3 DNA: TGTGCCATCACCGAAGGAGGGCTAGGCTACACCTTC
CDR3 protein: CAITEGGLGYTF
V gene: TRBV10-3
clone size: -
J gene: TRBJ1-2
D gene: -

CDR3 DNA: TGTGCCAGCAGTTTAAGGGGGCTTCCCTACGAGCAGTACTTC
CDR3 protein: CASSLRGLPYEQYF
V gene: TRBV12-3/TRBV12-4
clone size: few
J gene: TRBJ2-7
D gene: TRBD1

CDR3 DNA: TGTGCCAGCAGCCAAGAAGTCCTCGCGGGGATTAGCAATGAGCAGTTCTTC
CDR3 protein: CASSQEVLAGISNEQFF
V gene: TRBV3-1
clone size: -
J gene: TRBJ2-1
D gene: -

CDR3 DNA: TGTGCCAGCAAATCCGGGACGGTTTTGGCCCAGTACTTC
CDR3 protein: CASKSGTVLAQYF
V gene: TRBV6-2/TRBV6-3
clone size: -
J gene: TRBJ2-5
D gene: -

CDR3 DNA: TGCAGTGCTAGAGCCGACGGGAACACTGAAGCTTTCTTT
CDR3 protein: CSARADGNTEAFF
V gene: TRBV20-1
clone size: -
J gene: TRBJ1-1
D gene: -

CDR3 DNA: TGTGCCAGCTCAGCAGACAGGGTTACCGGGGAGCTGTTTTTT
CDR3 protein: CASSADRVTGELFF
V gene: TRBV18
clone size: -
J gene: TRBJ2-2
D gene: TRBD1

CDR3 DNA: TGCGCCAGCAGCTTGGAGGGGGCGCCTAGCACAGATACGCAGTATTTT
CDR3 protein: CASSLEGAPSTDTQYF
V gene: TRBV5-1
clone size: -
J gene: TRBJ2-3
D gene: TRBD1

CDR3 DNA: TGTGCCAGCAGCCAAGTCGCCGCAGTGGGGCAGGCCTACGAGCAGTACTTC
CDR3 protein: CASSQVAAVGQAYEQYF
V gene: TRBV3-1
clone size: -
J gene: TRBJ2-7
D gene: -

CDR3 DNA: TGCGCCAGCAGCCCGGACTGTCTAGCCAAAAACATTCAGTACTTC
CDR3 protein: CASSPDCLAKNIQYF
V gene: TRBV5-1
clone size: -
J gene: TRBJ2-4
D gene: -